This T cell receptor beta chain was captured by sequencing in a study of post-analysis software for immune sequencing data. Study context: Recorded subtypes: relapsing-remitting, secondary progressive, progressive-relapsing; some patients unannotated.

Built from TCR beta cDNA, the libraries had unique molecular identifiers in them. About 500,000 cDNA molecules came from about 1 to 10 million T cells. TCRdb re-derived calls from the PCR reads in MiXCR, one entry per CDR3 protein. The sample includes under 900,000 distinct CDR3 sequences, roughly 50% of them seen just once. With respect to this clonotype: What it binds is unknown. One junction end disagrees with the germline gene, perhaps due to a read error.

CDR3 length: 14 residues. From germline, CDR1 is MNHEY and CDR2 SVGAGI. Points from the study as a whole: Patients showed TRBV5-6, TRBV5-1 and TRBV20-1 among roughly 5 TRBV segments more frequent than in controls. Multiple sclerosis patients had significantly lower normalized Chao1 diversity than controls.

The clonotype was recovered from a girl aged 10-17 years with multiple sclerosis. The sequenced material came from blood. The chain is built from TRBV6-5 and TRBJ1-6; no definite D call. The CDR3, as DNA: TGTGCCAACAGTTGGGTGGTTGGGGATTCACCCCTCCACTTT. As protein: CANSWVVGDSPLHF.